The 32 T cell receptor beta chains below were found in one sample sequenced in a study of blood T cell repertoires in COVID-19. Some clones are missing from TCRdb's copy, which holds only in-frame ones; the method was immunoSEQ multiplex PCR. In the table there are roughly 70,000 clones, 88% of which are singletons. Material for sequencing was peripheral blood. Receptors were obtained from a human donor in a cohort sampled during active COVID-19.

The chain couples TRBV12-3 or TRBV12-4 to TRBJ1-1; TRBD1 matches at 9 bases. The CDR3 spans 13 residues. V lost 5 bases and J lost 11; bases outside the gene matches: 9. CDR3 protein: CASSPQDRGMAFF. CDR3 DNA sequence: TGTGCCAGCAGTCCCCAGGACAGGGGTATGGCTTTCTTT.

The rearrangement uses TRBV4-1 and TRBJ2-2; weak D call: TRBD2 (7 bases). The CDR3 is made up of 16 amino acids. V lost 0 bases and J 3 bases, leaving 11 bases between the germline ends. The germline V gene encodes CDR1 MGHRA and CDR2 YSYEKL. The CDR3 DNA is TGCGCCAGCAGCCAAGAGGGGGGGGCGGACACCGGGGAGCTGTTTTTT. As protein: CASSQEGGADTGELFF.

This chain joins TRBV2 and TRBJ1-1, with a weak D call TRBD1 (6 bases). The germline CDR1 and CDR2 sequences are SNHLY and FYNNEI. V was pared by 7 bases and J by 2 bases, with 11 bases between. This CDR3 spans 13 amino acids. The CDR3 region is CASMGAPNTEAFF. CDR3 in DNA: TGTGCCAGCATGGGGGCCCCTAACACTGAAGCTTTCTTT.

J is TRBJ2-1 and V is TRBV7-9, with 13 bases lining up with TRBD2. V lost 6 bases, J lost 7 bases, and 9 bases stayed unmatched. CDR3 length: 16 residues. From germline, CDR1 is SEHNR and CDR2 FQNEAQ (reference sequence). The CDR3 sequence is CASRPALAGGPNEQFF. The CDR3 nucleotides read TGTGCCAGCAGACCTGCACTAGCGGGAGGGCCAAATGAGCAGTTCTTC.

This chain links TRBV6-2 or TRBV6-3 with TRBJ1-2, with D possibly matching TRBD1 (5 bases). V lost 2 bases to trimming and J lost 9 bases, with 16 bases between them. This CDR3 spans 14 amino acids. Germline CDR1 and CDR2: MNHEY and SVGEGT. The CDR3 DNA is TGTGCCAGCAGTTACACGGGAGCAGGGTCGAGCTACACCTTC. Protein: CASSYTGAGSSYTF.

This sequence joins TRBV18 and TRBJ2-5; TRBD1 is a possible D gene (5 bases). The CDR3 consists of 14 residues. Germline assignment: CDR1 KGHSH and CDR2 LQKENI. The ends were cut back, 3 bases at V and 1 base at J, with 9 bases in the middle. DNA for the CDR3: TGTGCCAGCTCACCGACAGAGCGCCAAGAGACCCAGTACTTC. Amino acid sequence: CASSPTERQETQYF.

This clone was seen only once. The rearrangement joins TRBV29-1 to TRBJ2-3, with 7 positions matching TRBD2. The CDR3 runs to 15 residues. Germline V gives CDR1 SQVTM, CDR2 ANQGSEA. V gave up 5 bases and J gave up 4 bases; unmatched junction bases: 12. The CDR3 coding sequence is TGCAGCGTTAGTCGTTCGGTGCGGGAGTCAGATACGCAGTATTTT. Translation: CSVSRSVRESDTQYF.

The chain carries TRBV4-1 and TRBJ1-5, with TRBD1 as a possible D gene (6 bases). Germline CDR1 reads MGHRA; CDR2 reads YSYEKL. CDR3 length: 19 residues. V lost 4 bases to trimming and J lost 2 bases, with 24 bases between them. The CDR3 DNA is TGCGCCAGCAGCCCCTACCCTTTTAACGACAGGTCAGGCAATCAGCCCCAGCATTTT. Protein sequence: CASSPYPFNDRSGNQPQHF.

The CDR3 nucleotides are TGTGCCAGCAGCTCGGGACTAGCGTTAACCGGCTCCTACAATGAGCAGTTCTTC. Its translation: CASSSGLALTGSYNEQFF. The chain links TRBV7-6 to TRBJ2-1; 10 nucleotides agree with TRBD2. Germline CDR1 and CDR2: SGHVS and FNYEAQ. The CDR3 loop spans 18 amino acids. Trimming removed 4 bases from V and 0 bases from J; junction bases left unmatched: 9.

The chain joins TRBV30 to TRBJ2-7, with 11 bases fitting TRBD2. This CDR3 is 15 amino acids long. V was pared by 5 bases and J by 2 bases, with 8 bases of the junction left unmatched. Per germline, CDR1 GTSNPN and CDR2 SVGIG (reference sequence). Here the CDR3 reads CAWSTGTSGAYEQYV. CDR3 bases: TGTGCCTGGTCCACCGGGACTAGCGGAGCCTACGAGCAGTACGTC.

CDR3 protein: CASGAEINNEQFF. CDR3 in DNA: TGCGCCAGCGGAGCGGAGATTAACAATGAGCAGTTCTTC. This chain joins TRBV10-1 and TRBJ2-1; possibly TRBD2 for D (5 bases). The CDR3 contains 13 residues. Germline-derived CDR1 and CDR2 are WNHNN and SYGVQD (reference sequence). V was cut by 8 bases and J by 5 bases, with 13 bases left in between.

CDR3 amino acids: CASSLSPLSEQFF. The CDR3 coding sequence is TGTGCCAGCAGTTTATCCCCCCTGAGTGAGCAGTTCTTC. The rearrangement uses TRBV12-3 or TRBV12-4 and TRBJ2-1; D not resolved. The CDR3 runs to 13 residues. The V and J ends lost 2 bases and 9 bases respectively, with 11 bases between them.

The CDR3 DNA reads TGCGCCAGCAGCTCAGGGGGGATAATTAATGAAAAACTGTTTTTT. This gives the protein CASSSGGIINEKLFF. The rearrangement links TRBV5-1 to TRBJ1-4, with 7 positions matching TRBD1. V lost 3 bases and J lost 4; bases outside the gene matches: 6. CDR3 length: 15 residues. Germline CDR1 SGHRS, CDR2 YFSETQ.

Only one count was recorded for this clone. The J gene is TRBJ2-7, the V gene TRBV12-3 or TRBV12-4, with D uncertain. The CDR3 is 12 amino acids. The V and J ends lost 7 bases and 5 bases respectively, with 12 bases between them. CDR3 bases: TGTGCCAGCACTCTCTGGCCAGACGAGCAGTACGTC. Translating gives CASTLWPDEQYV.

The rearrangement uses TRBV9 and TRBJ2-1; 8 nucleotides agree with TRBD2. CDR1 and CDR2 (germline): SGDLS, YYNGEE. This CDR3 spans 15 amino acids. V was clipped by 0 bases and J by 8 bases; unmatched bases: 7. The CDR3 spells CASSVAGGALHEQFF. The DNA of the CDR3 is TGTGCCAGCAGCGTAGCGGGAGGGGCGTTACATGAGCAGTTCTTC.

This chain connects TRBV5-3 to TRBJ2-7; 9 bases align to TRBD2. TRBV5-3 is labeled an ORF, and its function is uncertain. This CDR3 region has 16 residues. The junction had 7 bases not matched to a gene; V was cut back by 0 bases and J by 3 bases. In nucleotides, the CDR3 is TGTGCCAGAAGCTTGGGGGCTAGCGGGATTCGCTACGAGCAGTACGTC. This translates into CARSLGASGIRYEQYV.

V usage is TRBV3-1 (or the pseudogene TRBV3-2) and J usage is TRBJ2-1, with 11 nucleotides matching TRBD2. Per germline, CDR1 LGHDT and CDR2 YNNKEL (reference sequence). V dropped 5 bases and J dropped 9; count of bases not matched to a gene: 15. This CDR3 spans 17 amino acids. CDR3: CASSETLPHSGRVEQFF. The DNA of the CDR3 is TGTGCCAGCAGCGAAACCCTCCCCCATAGCGGGAGGGTTGAGCAGTTCTTC.

The chain employs TRBV3-1 (or the pseudogene TRBV3-2) and TRBJ1-4, with TRBD1 matching over 9 bases. CDR1 and CDR2 from the germline V gene are LGHDT and YNNKEL (reference sequence). The CDR3 runs to 13 residues. The V segment lost 6 bases and the J segment 7 bases; nucleotides outside the gene matches: 3. CDR3 DNA sequence: TGTGCCAGCAGACACAGGGGGCGTGAAAAACTGTTTTTT. Translated, it gives CASRHRGREKLFF.

V and J are TRBV6-5 and TRBJ1-2; 9 bases match TRBD1. The CDR3 has 14 residues. Trimming at V came to 6 bases and at J to 4 bases, leaving 6 bases not matched to a gene. CDR1 is MNHEY and CDR2 is SVGAGI in the germline V gene. The DNA for the CDR3 is TGTGCCAGCAGATCCGGGACAGGGACCTATGGCTACACCTTC. It specifies CASRSGTGTYGYTF.

CDR3 DNA sequence: TGTGCCAGCAGTGCCCGGCGGTCGGGGGAAGAAGCTCGCACAGATACGCAGTATTTT. Amino acid sequence: CASSARRSGEEARTDTQYF. This chain joins TRBV6-1 and TRBJ2-3; perhaps TRBD2 as D (6 bases). This CDR3 has 19 amino acids. V shed 4 bases and J shed 1 base, with 24 bases lying between them. CDR1 and CDR2 from the germline V gene are MNHNS and SASEGT.

This sequence joins TRBV24-1 and TRBJ2-1, with a weak D call TRBD1 (6 bases). The length of the CDR3 is 15 residues. Germline lookup yields CDR1 KGHDR and CDR2 SFDVKD. V dropped 4 bases and J dropped 6 bases, with 15 bases sitting between them. The CDR3 DNA reads TGTGCCACCAGTGAACAGGGAAGAGGAGGCAATGAGCAGTTCTTC. This encodes CATSEQGRGGNEQFF.

The chain has TRBV27 and TRBJ1-5, with TRBD1 identical over 10 bases. The ends lost 5 bases at V and 7 bases at J; junction bases unmatched: 11. From germline, CDR1 is MNHEY and CDR2 SMNVEV (reference sequence). This CDR3 comprises 16 residues. The CDR3 reads CASSPHPTGGAQPQHF. The CDR3 DNA sequence: TGTGCCAGCAGTCCCCACCCGACAGGGGGCGCGCAGCCCCAGCATTTT.

V gene TRBV12-5 combines with J gene TRBJ2-7, with 10 bases aligning to TRBD1. J lost 6 bases, V lost 0 bases, and 8 bases had no gene match. There are 16 residues in the CDR3. Per the germline V gene, CDR1 is LGHNT and CDR2 is FRNRAP. In DNA form, the CDR3 reads TGTGCTAGTGGTTTGGTAGTGGGGACAGGGGTCTCCGAGCAGTACGTC. Translation: CASGLVVGTGVSEQYV.

The V call is TRBV11-2, the J call TRBJ2-7, with 12 bases aligning to TRBD2. Germline V CDR1 and CDR2: SGHAT, FQNNGV. The J segment lost 0 bases and the V segment lost 5 bases, leaving 2 bases of the junction unmatched. This CDR3 region has 15 residues. CDR3 residues: CASSVGLAGSYEQYV. As DNA, the CDR3 is TGTGCCAGCAGCGTGGGACTAGCGGGCTCCTACGAGCAGTACGTC.

V and J are TRBV10-3 and TRBJ2-2, with TRBD2 matching 10 bases. V trimming: 4 bases; J trimming: 4 bases; junction bases outside the gene matches: 3. The CDR3 spans 15 residues. The germline V gene encodes CDR1 ENHRY and CDR2 SYGVKD. CDR3: CAISVGTSATGELFF. The CDR3 DNA follows: TGTGCCATCAGTGTCGGGACTAGCGCCACCGGGGAGCTGTTTTTT.

The chain recombines TRBV9 with TRBJ1-5; D ambiguous. The CDR3 has 14 amino acids. The V end lost 0 bases, the J end lost 10 bases, and 14 bases lay between the germline ends. The germline V gene encodes CDR1 SGDLS and CDR2 YYNGEE. The CDR3 DNA sequence: TGTGCCAGCAGCGTAGAGGAGGGTTTCGGCCCCCAGCATTTT. Translated: CASSVEEGFGPQHF.

V is TRBV24-1 and J is TRBJ2-5; D unresolved. The CDR3 contains 13 residues. Trimming removed 6 bases from V and 1 base from J, with 8 bases in between. The germline CDR1 and CDR2 sequences are KGHDR and SFDVKD. CDR3 bases: TGTGCCACCAGTAAGGCAGGCCAAGAGACCCAGTACTTC. It specifies CATSKAGQETQYF.

The V and J genes are TRBV5-1 and TRBJ1-2; D unclear. The CDR3 length is 14 residues. V was cut by 5 bases and J by 4 bases, with 15 bases left in between. Germline V lookup: CDR1 SGHRS, CDR2 YFSETQ. The CDR3 here is CASSLEGPSYGYTF. The CDR3 nucleotides are TGCGCCAGCAGTCTGGAAGGCCCTAGCTATGGCTACACCTTC.

This sequence joins TRBV3-1 (or the pseudogene TRBV3-2) and TRBJ1-1, with D maybe TRBD1 (6 bases). This CDR3 is built from 13 residues. Germline V gene data show CDR1 as LGHDT and CDR2 as YNNKEL (reference sequence). The V end was cut by 4 bases, the J end by 11 bases, with 17 bases between. The DNA for the CDR3 is TGTGCCAGCAGCCCGGCGCGGGGGCAGGTGGCTTTCTTT. Amino acids: CASSPARGQVAFF.

The V call is TRBV7-2, the J call TRBJ1-6; 10 bases map to TRBD1. Germline V gene sequence: CDR1 SGHTA, CDR2 FQGNSA. This CDR3 region has 14 residues. The V and J ends lost 5 bases and 13 bases, in that order; junction bases with no gene match: 8. CDR3: CASSARTGGTPLHF. CDR3 DNA: TGTGCCAGCAGCGCTCGGACAGGGGGTACGCCCCTCCACTTT.

The CDR3 DNA reads as TGTGCCAGCAGGGAGGGAAATAGCGAGTACAATGAGCAGTTCTTC. Translation: CASREGNSEYNEQFF. V gene TRBV2 combines with J gene TRBJ2-1, with D tentatively TRBD2 (6 bases). CDR3 length equals 15 residues. Trimming removed 6 bases from V and 4 bases from J, with 16 bases in between. Germline V gene data show CDR1 as SNHLY and CDR2 as FYNNEI.

The CDR3, as DNA: TGCGCCAGCAGCGTTAGCGGGAGCTCCTACAATGAGCAGTTCTTC. Translated: CASSVSGSSYNEQFF. This chain links TRBV5-1 with TRBJ2-1; 9 positions match TRBD2. V gave up 4 bases and J gave up 0 bases; unmatched junction bases: 2. This CDR3 has 15 residues. Germline CDR1 and CDR2: SGHRS and YFSETQ. Combining the CDR3 with reference TRBV5-1 and TRBJ2-1 gives the whole variable domain KAGVTQTPRYLIKTRGQQVTLSCSPISGHRSVSWYQQTPGQGLQFLFEYFSETQRNKGNFPGRFSGRQFSNSRSEMNVSTLELGDSALYLCASSVSGSSYNEQFFGPGTRLTVL.